These 10 T cell receptor beta chains share one sample of origin, sequenced in a study of shared clonotypes between healthy human individuals. The table came from immunoSEQ multiplex PCR; TCRdb's copy has only in-frame clones and leaves some out. The table includes around 2.3 million clones, 95% detected once. The sample was naive CD4+ T cells sorted from blood. Subset here: CD45RA+ positively selected. The receptors shown here come from a man aged 18-30 years in good health.

The chain is built from TRBV10-3 and TRBJ2-5; 12 positions match TRBD1. The CDR3 contains 16 residues. The germline V gene has CDR1 ENHRY and CDR2 SYGVKD. With 1 base clipped from V and 5 bases from J, the junction kept 5 bases outside the gene matches. CDR3 DNA: TGTGCCATCAGTGAGTTCCGGGACAGGGGGCTTGAGACCCAGTACTTC. Translation gives CAISEFRDRGLETQYF.

The rearrangement joins TRBV11-3 to TRBJ2-2, with 12 positions matching TRBD2. This CDR3 is 15 amino acids long. The V segment lost 5 bases and the J segment 7 bases; nucleotides outside the gene matches: 5. Germline CDR1 SGHNT, CDR2 YENEEA. The CDR3 region is CASSQTSGSIGELFF. The DNA for the CDR3 is TGTGCCAGCAGCCAGACTAGCGGGAGCATCGGGGAGCTGTTTTTT.

As for this clone: This same CDR3 is encoded by further DNA sequences in the sample. CDR3 in amino acids: CASSLNPAGAQETQYF. The CDR3 DNA follows: TGCGCCAGCAGCTTGAACCCAGCGGGGGCTCAGGAGACCCAGTACTTC. The chain couples TRBV5-1 to TRBJ2-5, with 8 bases matching TRBD2. The V gene end was trimmed by 1 base and the J gene end by 5 bases; junction bases not matched to a gene: 10. CDR3 length equals 16 residues. CDR1 is SGHRS and CDR2 is YFSETQ in the germline V gene.

The chain carries TRBV7-9 and TRBJ2-3; 9 bases agree with TRBD1. Trimming cost V 5 bases and J 3 bases; bases outside gene matches: 3. Germline V gene lookup returns CDR1 SEHNR and CDR2 FQNEAQ (reference sequence). This CDR3 is built from 14 residues. CDR3 in amino acids: CASSPGTGTDTQYF. In DNA, the CDR3 is TGTGCCAGCAGCCCCGGGACAGGGACAGATACGCAGTATTTT.

Concerning this clone: One end of the junction fails to match germline, which may point to a read error. J is TRBJ2-5 and V is TRBV6-5; 8 positions match TRBD1. CDR1 and CDR2 from the germline V gene are MNHEY and SVGAGI. CDR3 length: 11 residues. CDR3 region: CASSSPGQVNF. The CDR3 DNA sequence: TGTGCCAGCAGTTCCCCGGGACAGGTGAACTTC.

In its sample, this clone was seen once. J is TRBJ2-2 and V is TRBV12-2. TRBV12-2 is termed a pseudogene. The CDR3 contains 15 residues. CDR3 nucleotides: TGTGCAAGTCGCCCCACCCGTGAGAACACCGGGGAGCTGTTTTTT. Translating it yields CASRPTRENTGELFF.

A remark on this clone: This CDR3 is also generated by other DNA sequences in the sample. The CDR3 region has the DNA TGTGCCAGCAGATCAAGGACTGGGACCGGGGAGCTGTTTTTT. Translated, it gives CASRSRTGTGELFF. The rearrangement links TRBV2 to TRBJ2-2; D perhaps matches TRBD2 (5 bases). The CDR3 has 14 residues. V gave up 6 bases and J gave up 5 bases, with 13 bases separating them. The germline CDR1 and CDR2 sequences are SNHLY and FYNNEI.

The genes are TRBV5-4 and TRBJ2-5; 7 nucleotides match TRBD1. The V segment lost 2 bases and the J segment 3 bases; nucleotides outside the gene matches: 4. The germline gives CDR1 SGHNT, CDR2 YYREEE (reference sequence). CDR3 size: 14 residues. The CDR3 loop reads CASSLFQGEETQYF. CDR3 DNA: TGTGCCAGCAGCTTATTCCAGGGGGAAGAGACCCAGTACTTC.

V is TRBV6-1 and J is TRBJ2-2; a weak D match, TRBD1 (6 bases). Trimming stripped 6 bases from V and 6 bases from J, with 14 bases between. Germline V lookup: CDR1 MNHNS, CDR2 SASEGT. The CDR3 contains 14 residues. The CDR3 reads CASSLEGVAGELFF. The CDR3 region has the DNA TGTGCCAGCAGCCTAGAGGGGGTTGCCGGGGAGCTGTTTTTT.

As concerns this clone: The same CDR3 arises from other DNA sequences in this sample as well. The chain recombines TRBV25-1 with TRBJ2-2; D gene unclear. V lost 4 bases and J 2 bases, leaving 5 bases between the germline ends. This CDR3 region has 13 residues. Germline CDR1 MGHDK, CDR2 SYGVNS. The CDR3 nucleotides read TGTGCCAGCAGTGCGCCAAACACCGGGGAGCTGTTTTTT. This translates into CASSAPNTGELFF.